Below are 32 T cell receptor beta chains sequenced from a single sample in a study of T cells after yellow fever vaccination. TCRdb reanalysed the 5' RACE reads using MiXCR and keeps one entry per CDR3 protein. The table lists about 300,000 distinct CDR3 sequences, around 7% of them singletons. This sample comprised PBMCs, obtained about 49 days after the first yellow fever vaccination. Receptor source: a man in his late teens or twenties who received the YFV17D yellow fever vaccine.

This clonotype was found many times. This rearrangement joins TRBV6-5 to TRBJ1-1; D remains unclear. Germline lookup yields CDR1 MNHEY and CDR2 SVGAGI. This CDR3 is 14 amino acids long. V lost 4 bases and J lost 0, with 9 bases in between. The CDR3 reads CASSSQALNTEAFF. Here the CDR3 DNA reads TGTGCCAGCAGTTCACAAGCCTTGAACACTGAAGCTTTCTTT.

In DNA, the CDR3 is TGTGCCACCAGCAGAGACCCCCCAGGGGGCTTCAACGGGGAGCTGTTTTTT. Its protein product is CATSRDPPGGFNGELFF. The gene calls are TRBV15 and TRBJ2-2; TRBD1 agrees at 8 bases. Looked up from germline, CDR1 is LNHNV and CDR2 is YYDKDF (reference sequence). CDR3 length equals 17 residues. The V and J ends lost 0 bases and 7 bases, in that order; junction bases with no gene match: 10.

This chain links TRBV12-3 or TRBV12-4 with TRBJ1-1, with D possibly being TRBD1 (5 bases). With 8 bases removed from V and 4 bases from J, the gap between germline ends came to 20 bases. This CDR3 comprises 15 residues. This CDR3 reads CASQLLGGYGTEAFF. The CDR3, as DNA: TGTGCCAGCCAATTACTCGGGGGGTATGGCACTGAAGCTTTCTTT.

The chain uses TRBV5-5 and TRBJ2-1; TRBD2 is a possible D gene (7 bases). Germline CDR1 is SGHKS and CDR2 is YYEKEE (reference sequence). The ends were cut back, 4 bases at V and 13 bases at J, with 24 bases in the middle. CDR3 size: 15 residues. Here the CDR3 reads CASSPSWGGLQDQFF. The CDR3 nucleotides read TGTGCCAGCAGCCCCTCGTGGGGGGGCCTCCAGGACCAGTTCTTC.

V gene TRBV6-2 or TRBV6-3 combines with J gene TRBJ2-7, with TRBD2 as a possible D gene (5 bases). This CDR3 has 14 residues. Germline V lookup: CDR1 MNHEY, CDR2 SVGEGT. Trimming took 7 bases from V and 3 from J, leaving 16 bases between them. DNA for the CDR3: TGTGCCAGCACCCCGGGTAGAGGGATCTACGAGCAGTACGTC. Protein: CASTPGRGIYEQYV.

This sequence joins TRBV5-8 and TRBJ2-1; 8 bases fit TRBD2. Per germline, CDR1 SGHTS and CDR2 YDEGEE. The CDR3 covers 15 residues. V shed 0 bases and J 7 bases; nucleotides not matched to a gene: 6. As DNA, the CDR3 is TGTGCCAGCAGCTTGGCTTCGGGGGGGGTTAATGAGCAGTTCTTC. Translated, it gives CASSLASGGVNEQFF. Combining the CDR3 with reference TRBV5-8 and TRBJ2-1 gives the whole variable domain EAGVTQSPTHLIKTRGQQATLRCSPISGHTSVYWYQQALGLGLQFLLWYDEGEERNRGNFPPRFSGRQFPNYSSELNVNALELEDSALYLCASSLASGGVNEQFFGPGTRLTVL.

This clonotype was seen ten or more times. This chain uses TRBV7-2 with TRBJ2-1; D remains unclear. CDR3 length: 14 residues. Germline assignment: CDR1 SGHTA and CDR2 FQGNSA. V gave up 1 base and J gave up 5 bases, with 9 bases separating them. CDR3: CASSLGRTNNEQFF. The CDR3, as DNA: TGTGCCAGCAGCTTAGGAAGAACGAACAATGAGCAGTTCTTC.

The chain is built from TRBV6-4 and TRBJ2-3; the D is unclear. Germline assignment: CDR1 MRHNA and CDR2 SNTAGT. The CDR3 totals 14 residues. Trimming left V 3 bases short and J 6 bases short, with 13 bases between. The CDR3 DNA follows: TGTGCCAGCAGTGATAGGTTTCGCTCGGATACGCAGTATTTT. Translation gives CASSDRFRSDTQYF.

In its sample, this clonotype was seen many times. The J gene is TRBJ2-3, the V gene TRBV5-1; D tentatively fits TRBD1 or TRBD2 (5 bases each). This CDR3 contains 15 residues. Germline CDR1 reads SGHRS; CDR2 reads YFSETQ. With 3 bases removed from V and 4 bases from J, the gap between germline ends came to 15 bases. The CDR3 DNA reads TGCGCCAGCAGCTCCCGGGACCCGAGGGCAGATACGCAGTATTTT. This gives the protein CASSSRDPRADTQYF.

The CDR3 spells CASSPTWADGYTF. The CDR3 DNA follows: TGTGCCAGCAGCCCCACGTGGGCCGACGGCTACACCTTC. This rearrangement joins TRBV14 to TRBJ1-2; D is unclear. Germline V gene data show CDR1 as SGHDN and CDR2 as FVKESK. V was trimmed by 4 bases and J by 8 bases, leaving 14 bases between them. This CDR3 is 13 amino acids long.

The sample holds a few counts of this clonotype. The V gene is TRBV5-1, the J gene TRBJ1-1; possible D gene TRBD1, 6 bases. Germline CDR1 reads SGHRS; CDR2 reads YFSETQ. Trimming removed 1 base from V and 2 bases from J, with 12 bases in between. There are 15 residues in the CDR3. The CDR3 is CASSLLGGGNTEAFF. The CDR3 DNA follows: TGCGCCAGCAGCTTGTTAGGAGGGGGTAACACTGAAGCTTTCTTT. The variable domain in full, with the rest retrieved from reference TRBV5-1 and TRBJ1-1, is KAGVTQTPRYLIKTRGQQVTLSCSPISGHRSVSWYQQTPGQGLQFLFEYFSETQRNKGNFPGRFSGRQFSNSRSEMNVSTLELGDSALYLCASSLLGGGNTEAFFGQGTRLTVV.

V and J are TRBV29-1 and TRBJ2-3, with 14 bases aligning to TRBD2. Trimming took 6 bases from V and 5 from J; bases not matched to a gene: 7. The CDR3 spans 15 residues. Per germline, CDR1 SQVTM and CDR2 ANQGSEA. The CDR3 sequence: CSVPGTSGGIDTQYF. DNA of the CDR3: TGCAGCGTCCCTGGGACTAGCGGGGGAATAGATACGCAGTATTTT.

This clonotype was counted between two and nine times. The chain recombines TRBV5-6 with TRBJ2-5; D might be TRBD2 (5 bases). V lost 4 bases and J lost 2, with 12 bases in between. Germline V gene lookup returns CDR1 SGHDT and CDR2 YYEEEE. The CDR3 has 14 amino acids. The CDR3, as DNA: TGTGCCAGCAGCCGCCCGACGGGACAAGAGACCCAGTACTTC. Protein product: CASSRPTGQETQYF.

In this sample, this clonotype turned up many times. The chain recombines TRBV5-6 with TRBJ2-3; D possibly corresponds to TRBD2 (6 bases). The CDR3 extends over 13 amino acids. Germline CDR1 reads SGHDT; CDR2 reads YYEEEE. The V end lost 2 bases, the J end lost 5 bases, and 9 bases lay between the germline ends. The CDR3 nucleotides read TGTGCCAGCAGCTTAGTGGAGGGAGATACGCAGTATTTT. It specifies CASSLVEGDTQYF.

The chain employs TRBV2 and TRBJ2-7, with TRBD1 matching 8 bases. Germline loops: CDR1 SNHLY, CDR2 FYNNEI. Trimming took 6 bases from V and 7 from J; bases not matched to a gene: 14. The CDR3 loop spans 15 amino acids. The chain's CDR3 is CASRATGTGLLEQYV. Written as DNA, the CDR3 is TGTGCCAGCAGAGCGACCGGGACAGGTCTATTGGAGCAGTACGTC.

The chain joins TRBV5-1 to TRBJ2-1, with TRBD2 matching 12 bases. This CDR3 comprises 17 residues. Per germline, CDR1 SGHRS and CDR2 YFSETQ. With 1 base clipped from V and 7 bases from J, the junction kept 9 bases outside the gene matches. In DNA, the CDR3 is TGCGCCAGCAGCTTGAGGGCTAGCGGGGGGGCCAGGAATGAGCAGTTCTTC. Translating gives CASSLRASGGARNEQFF.

V gene TRBV20-1 combines with J gene TRBJ1-5; no clear D. The CDR3 runs 14 residues. Germline V gives CDR1 DFQATT, CDR2 SNEGSKA (reference sequence). V lost 2 bases and J lost 2, with 10 bases in between. The CDR3 nucleotides are TGCAGTGCTAGACCCAATTCGGGCAATCAGCCCCAGCATTTT. It translates to CSARPNSGNQPQHF.

This clonotype was seen repeatedly, ten times or more. The rearrangement uses TRBV12-3 or TRBV12-4 and TRBJ2-4, with D possibly TRBD2 on 6 matching bases. V was cut by 3 bases and J by 0 bases, with 12 bases left in between. The CDR3 length is 16 residues. This chain's CDR3 is CASSFGGVLAKNIQYF. DNA of the CDR3: TGTGCCAGCAGTTTCGGAGGGGTCCTAGCCAAAAACATTCAGTACTTC.

The chain is built from TRBV29-1 and TRBJ2-4; D may correspond to TRBD1 or TRBD2 (6 bases each). V was clipped by 7 bases and J by 5 bases, with 15 bases between them. CDR1 SQVTM and CDR2 ANQGSEA come from the germline V gene. The CDR3 loop spans 13 amino acids. The CDR3 reads CSAGTGAQNIQYF. The CDR3 DNA is TGCAGCGCCGGAACGGGGGCCCAAAACATTCAGTACTTC.

V gene TRBV19 combines with J gene TRBJ2-3, with 11 positions matching TRBD1. Germline V gene lookup returns CDR1 LNHDA and CDR2 SQIVND (reference sequence). V gave up 4 bases and J gave up 7 bases; unmatched junction bases: 4. The CDR3 runs 14 residues. This chain's CDR3 is CASSKDRGRHTQYF. DNA for the CDR3: TGTGCCAGTAGTAAGGACAGGGGGCGGCATACGCAGTATTTT.

This clonotype was detected a few times. V and J are TRBV20-1 and TRBJ1-5; tentatively, D is TRBD1 (5 bases). Germline V gene data show CDR1 as DFQATT and CDR2 as SNEGSKA (reference sequence). The CDR3 runs 13 residues. Trimming pared 4 bases from V and 1 base from J, leaving 8 bases between. CDR3 bases: TGCAGTGCTACAAGGGACAGCAATCAGCCCCAGCATTTT. It specifies CSATRDSNQPQHF.

This clonotype was seen repeatedly, ten times or more. The rearrangement joins TRBV7-8 to TRBJ2-5, with 8 bases lining up with TRBD2. Trimming removed 6 bases from V and 1 base from J; junction bases left unmatched: 7. The CDR3 runs to 15 residues. Germline lookup yields CDR1 SGHVS and CDR2 FQNEAQ. The CDR3 sequence: CASSFTSGSQETQYF. The DNA for the CDR3 is TGTGCCAGCAGTTTTACTAGCGGCTCCCAAGAGACCCAGTACTTC.

This clonotype was counted a few times. The V and J genes are TRBV7-6 and TRBJ2-7; 7 bases align to TRBD1. The V gene end was trimmed by 5 bases and the J gene end by 3 bases; junction bases not matched to a gene: 13. CDR3 size: 16 residues. Germline V gene data show CDR1 as SGHVS and CDR2 as FNYEAQ. CDR3 residues: CASSQEQGSGFYEQYF. The CDR3 DNA is TGTGCCAGCAGCCAAGAACAGGGGTCGGGTTTCTACGAGCAGTACTTC.

This clonotype was observed many times. The chain is built from TRBV5-4 and TRBJ2-1, with unresolved D. In germline, CDR1 is SGHNT, CDR2 YYREEE (reference sequence). This CDR3 spans 15 amino acids. V lost 1 base and J lost 1, with 9 bases in between. The CDR3: CASSLMTSSYNEQFF. CDR3 nucleotides: TGTGCCAGCAGCTTGATGACGAGTTCCTACAATGAGCAGTTCTTC.

At least ten counts were recorded for this clonotype. This CDR3 reads CASSPQGVVGTEAFF. The CDR3 nucleotides read TGTGCCAGCTCACCCCAGGGCGTAGTGGGCACTGAAGCTTTCTTT. V and J are TRBV18 and TRBJ1-1, with D possibly matching TRBD1 (5 bases). The CDR3 is 15 amino acids. From germline, CDR1 is KGHSH and CDR2 LQKENI. Trimming took off 3 bases at V and 4 bases at J, with 15 bases between the two ends.

This clonotype was observed many times. The chain couples TRBV6-1 to TRBJ1-5; D not certain. Germline V gene data show CDR1 as MNHNS and CDR2 as SASEGT. The CDR3 loop spans 16 amino acids. The V and J ends lost 6 bases and 4 bases respectively, with 19 bases between them. CDR3 protein: CASSPASEPWNQPQHF. Written as DNA, the CDR3 is TGTGCCAGCAGCCCCGCCTCGGAGCCGTGGAATCAGCCCCAGCATTTT.

This clonotype has at least ten counts. The V call is TRBV5-1, the J call TRBJ2-2, with 10 positions matching TRBD2. Germline loops: CDR1 SGHRS, CDR2 YFSETQ. CDR3 length: 16 residues. Losses at the gene ends were 4 bases for V and 3 bases for J; bases not matched to a gene: 6. In DNA, the CDR3 is TGCGCCAGCAGCCCTAGCGGGGGTTCGTACACCGGGGAGCTGTTTTTT. Translating it yields CASSPSGGSYTGELFF.

Ten or more counts support this clonotype. This chain joins TRBV7-2 and TRBJ2-7; TRBD1 agrees at 7 bases. This CDR3 spans 14 amino acids. V was clipped by 2 bases and J by 7 bases; unmatched bases: 8. CDR1 and CDR2 (germline): SGHTA, FQGNSA. This CDR3 reads CASSLHRGPLEQYF. The CDR3 bases are TGTGCCAGCAGCTTACACAGGGGACCCTTAGAGCAGTACTTC.

This clonotype was detected ten times or more. The CDR3 bases are TGTGCCAGCAGCCGCCCTGCTGCGGGGGGCCACAATGAGCAGTTCTTC. The encoded protein is CASSRPAAGGHNEQFF. The rearrangement links TRBV4-2 to TRBJ2-1; 8 nucleotides agree with TRBD2. The CDR3 length is 16 residues. V gave up 4 bases and J gave up 5 bases; unmatched junction bases: 10. The germline gives CDR1 LGHNA, CDR2 YNFKEQ.

This clonotype was recorded a few times. The rearrangement joins TRBV25-1 to TRBJ1-1; D remains ambiguous. Trimming stripped 1 base from V and 2 bases from J, with 8 bases between. This CDR3 has 14 residues. The germline V gene has CDR1 MGHDK and CDR2 SYGVNS. The CDR3 DNA reads as TGTGCCAGCAGTGAATTACGGGAAAACACTGAAGCTTTCTTT. It yields the protein CASSELRENTEAFF.

This clonotype was picked up many times. The rearrangement uses TRBV5-4 and TRBJ2-3, with D tentatively TRBD2 (6 bases). The germline V gene encodes CDR1 SGHNT and CDR2 YYREEE (reference sequence). The CDR3 consists of 16 residues. The ends were cut back, 4 bases at V and 0 bases at J, with 15 bases in the middle. CDR3 DNA: TGTGCCAGCAGCCAGAATCCGGGACTGAGCACAGATACGCAGTATTTT. Encoded protein: CASSQNPGLSTDTQYF.

The J gene is TRBJ1-3, the V gene TRBV6-5; D is undetermined. This CDR3 has 14 amino acids. The V end lost 2 bases, the J end lost 0 bases, and 5 bases lay between the germline ends. In germline, CDR1 is MNHEY, CDR2 SVGAGI. CDR3: CASSYGISGNTIYF. The CDR3 DNA sequence: TGTGCCAGCAGTTACGGGATCTCTGGAAACACCATATATTTT.